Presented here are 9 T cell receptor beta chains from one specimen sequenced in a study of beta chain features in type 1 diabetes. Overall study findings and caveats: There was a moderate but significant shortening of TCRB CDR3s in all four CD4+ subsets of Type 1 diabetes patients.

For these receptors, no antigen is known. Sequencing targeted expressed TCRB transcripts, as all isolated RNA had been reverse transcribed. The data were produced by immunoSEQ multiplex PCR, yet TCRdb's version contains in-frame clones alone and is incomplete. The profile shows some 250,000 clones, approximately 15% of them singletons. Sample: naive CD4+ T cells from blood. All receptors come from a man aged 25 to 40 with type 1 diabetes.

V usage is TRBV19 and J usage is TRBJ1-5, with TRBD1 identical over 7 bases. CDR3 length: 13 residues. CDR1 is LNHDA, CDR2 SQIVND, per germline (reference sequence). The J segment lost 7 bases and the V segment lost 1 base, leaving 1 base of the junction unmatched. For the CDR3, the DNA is TGTGCCAGTAGTATAGCGGGACAGCAGCCCCAGCATTTT. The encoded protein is CASSIAGQQPQHF.

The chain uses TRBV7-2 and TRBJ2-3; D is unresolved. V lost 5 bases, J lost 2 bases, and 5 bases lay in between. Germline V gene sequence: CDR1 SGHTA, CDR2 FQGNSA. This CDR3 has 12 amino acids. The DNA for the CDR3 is TGTGCCAGCAGCACCTACACAGATACGCAGTATTTT. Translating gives CASSTYTDTQYF. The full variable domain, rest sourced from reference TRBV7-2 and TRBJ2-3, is GAGVSQSPSNKVTEKGKDVELRCDPISGHTALYWYRQSLGQGLEFLIYFQGNSAPDKSGLPSDRFSAERTGGSVSTLTIQRTQQEDSAVYLCASSTYTDTQYFGPGTRLTVL.

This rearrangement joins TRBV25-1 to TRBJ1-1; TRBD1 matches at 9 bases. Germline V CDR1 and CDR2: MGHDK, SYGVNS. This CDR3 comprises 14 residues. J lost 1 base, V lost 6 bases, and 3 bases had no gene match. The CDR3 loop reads CASSRGQGNTEAFF. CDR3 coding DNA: TGTGCCAGCAGCCGGGGACAGGGGAACACTGAAGCTTTCTTT.

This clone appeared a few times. The CDR3 nucleotides are TGCGCCAGCAGCCGCCCGGGACAGTCCTACAATGAGCAGTTCTTC. Encoded protein: CASSRPGQSYNEQFF. The rearrangement joins TRBV4-1 to TRBJ2-1; 7 bases match TRBD1. CDR1 is MGHRA and CDR2 is YSYEKL in the germline V gene. CDR3 length equals 15 residues. V lost 4 bases and J lost 1; bases outside the gene matches: 4.

CDR3 residues: CASSLGAGATPWQFF. The CDR3 DNA reads as TGTGCCAGCAGCTTGGGGGCAGGGGCCACCCCTTGGCAGTTCTTC. This sequence joins TRBV5-6 and TRBJ2-1; D may be TRBD1 (6 bases). CDR3 length: 15 residues. Trimming took off 0 bases at V and 12 bases at J, with 19 bases between the two ends. Germline values: CDR1 SGHDT, CDR2 YYEEEE.

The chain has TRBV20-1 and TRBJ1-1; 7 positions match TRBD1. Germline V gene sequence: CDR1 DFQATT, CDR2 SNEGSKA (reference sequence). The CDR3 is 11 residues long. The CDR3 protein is CSTGENTEAFF. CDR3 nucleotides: TGCAGCACAGGGGAGAACACTGAAGCTTTCTTT.

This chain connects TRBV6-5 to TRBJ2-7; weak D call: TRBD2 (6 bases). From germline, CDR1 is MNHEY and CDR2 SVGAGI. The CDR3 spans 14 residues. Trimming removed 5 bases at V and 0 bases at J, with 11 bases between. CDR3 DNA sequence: TGTGCCAGCAGTCTAGCGAGTAGCTCCTACGAGCAGTACTTC. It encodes CASSLASSSYEQYF.

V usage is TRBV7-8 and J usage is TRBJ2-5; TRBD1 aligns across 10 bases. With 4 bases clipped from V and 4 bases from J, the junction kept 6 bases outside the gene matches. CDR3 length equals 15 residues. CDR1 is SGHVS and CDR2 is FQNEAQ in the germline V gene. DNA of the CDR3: TGTGCCAGCAGCTCTCCAGGGACAGGGGTAGAGACCCAGTACTTC. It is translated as CASSSPGTGVETQYF.

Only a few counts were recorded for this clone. The CDR3, as DNA: TGCGCCAGCAGCTTGGGCCAGGGGGTCCACGAGCAGTACTTC. Its translation is CASSLGQGVHEQYF. This chain uses TRBV5-1 with TRBJ2-7; 7 nucleotides line up with TRBD1. The junction had 5 bases not matched to a gene; V was cut back by 0 bases and J by 5 bases. The length of the CDR3 is 14 residues. CDR1 and CDR2 from the germline V gene are SGHRS and YFSETQ.